Shown below are 28 T cell receptor beta chains from a single sample sequenced in a study of blood T cell repertoires in COVID-19. The table came from immunoSEQ multiplex PCR; TCRdb's copy has only in-frame clones and leaves some out. This sample yields tens of thousands of clones, of which approximately 88% are seen a single time; roughly 14% belongs to the top ten. Sequences were obtained from peripheral blood. All receptors derive from a middle-aged man with active or convalescent COVID-19.

The V and J genes are TRBV12-3 or TRBV12-4 and TRBJ1-6, with 7 bases aligning to TRBD1. V dropped 5 bases and J dropped 10; count of bases not matched to a gene: 5. The length of the CDR3 is 13 residues. CDR3 sequence (DNA): TGTGCCAGCAGTCCAGGGGGAGAATCACCCCTCCACTTT. Translating gives CASSPGGESPLHF.

This chain joins TRBV6-2 or TRBV6-3 and TRBJ2-7; unclear D gene. V lost 6 bases to trimming and J lost 3 bases, with 15 bases between them. Germline-derived CDR1 and CDR2 are MNHEY and SVGEGT. This CDR3 region has 14 residues. This CDR3 reads CASSQWAAGYEQYF. The CDR3 nucleotides read TGTGCCAGCAGCCAATGGGCCGCTGGCTACGAGCAGTACTTC.

This clone was recorded only once. The rearrangement uses TRBV2 and TRBJ2-3; D might be TRBD1 (8 bases). This CDR3 has 14 residues. CDR1 SNHLY and CDR2 FYNNEI come from the germline V gene. V lost 7 bases and J lost 5, with 16 bases in between. This chain's CDR3 is CASKKQGGVDTQYF. For the CDR3, the DNA is TGTGCCAGCAAGAAACAGGGGGGGGTAGATACGCAGTATTTT.

This rearrangement joins TRBV6-1 to TRBJ2-3; D possibly corresponds to TRBD2 (5 bases). V shed 0 bases and J shed 5 bases, with 9 bases lying between them. This CDR3 has 14 residues. Germline assignment: CDR1 MNHNS and CDR2 SASEGT. The CDR3 region is CASSEAGSEDTQYF. In DNA form, the CDR3 reads TGTGCCAGCAGTGAAGCGGGTAGCGAAGATACGCAGTATTTT.

V gene TRBV21-1 combines with J gene TRBJ1-2; the table's D call TRBD1 went unverified against the DNA. TRBV21-1 is a pseudogene. The CDR3 runs 14 residues. In DNA form, the CDR3 reads TGTGCCAGCAGCAAGGGACAGACTAACTATGGCTACACCTTC. It encodes CASSKGQTNYGYTF.

The rearrangement joins TRBV9 to TRBJ1-3; weak D call: TRBD1 (5 bases). The germline V gene encodes CDR1 SGDLS and CDR2 YYNGEE. The V end was cut by 4 bases, the J end by 4 bases, with 18 bases between. CDR3 length equals 16 residues. CDR3 DNA sequence: TGTGCCAGCAGCCTCAACAGCCAGGGAGGAGGAAACACCATATATTTT. It codes for CASSLNSQGGGNTIYF.

For the CDR3, the DNA is TGTGCCATCAGTGAAATGGGCACGGATGGCTACACCTTC. It codes for CAISEMGTDGYTF. The gene calls are TRBV10-3 and TRBJ1-2; D call uncertain. Per the germline V gene, CDR1 is ENHRY and CDR2 is SYGVKD. The CDR3 is made up of 13 amino acids. V was clipped by 3 bases and J by 6 bases, with 11 bases between them.

This chain uses TRBV27 with TRBJ1-1, with D unclear. The V and J ends lost 6 bases and 1 base respectively, with 15 bases between them. The CDR3 spans 15 residues. The V gene's germline CDR1 is MNHEY and CDR2 SMNVEV (reference sequence). DNA of the CDR3: TGTGCCAGCAGCCGGGATCGGCCGGGGAACACTGAAGCTTTCTTT. Residues: CASSRDRPGNTEAFF.

The V call is TRBV5-1, the J call TRBJ2-7, with TRBD1 matching over 10 bases. CDR1 SGHRS and CDR2 YFSETQ come from the germline V gene. This CDR3 has 14 amino acids. The V and J ends lost 4 bases and 6 bases, in that order; junction bases with no gene match: 7. This chain's CDR3 is CASSQDRGSSEQYF. CDR3 sequence (DNA): TGCGCCAGCAGCCAGGACAGGGGGTCTTCCGAGCAGTACTTC.

The chain uses TRBV19 and TRBJ1-5, with 10 bases that match TRBD1. Trimming cost V 7 bases and J 1 base; bases outside gene matches: 4. Germline CDR1 LNHDA, CDR2 SQIVND (reference sequence). The length of the CDR3 is 15 residues. This CDR3 is CASIKGQGSNQPQHF. DNA of the CDR3: TGTGCCAGTATCAAGGGACAGGGGAGCAATCAGCCCCAGCATTTT.

The J gene is TRBJ2-3, the V gene TRBV19; TRBD2 aligns across 11 bases. V lost 4 bases and J lost 2; bases outside the gene matches: 8. This CDR3 is built from 17 residues. Germline CDR1 reads LNHDA; CDR2 reads SQIVND (reference sequence). Here the CDR3 DNA reads TGTGCCAGTAGTAGAGCCGGGACTAGCGGACCCACAGATACGCAGTATTTT. It translates to CASSRAGTSGPTDTQYF.

The V gene is TRBV7-8, the J gene TRBJ2-4; 7 bases fit TRBD1. The germline gives CDR1 SGHVS, CDR2 FQNEAQ. The CDR3 spans 19 residues. V shed 1 base, J shed 2 bases, and the junction held 14 bases outside the gene matches. CDR3 amino acids: CASSLGTLRDRLTKNIQYF. The CDR3 region has the DNA TGTGCCAGCAGCTTAGGCACCTTACGGGACAGATTAACCAAAAACATTCAGTACTTC.

The chain's CDR3 is CASREPGQYTEAFF. The CDR3 bases are TGTGCCAGCAGGGAACCGGGACAGTACACTGAAGCTTTCTTT. V gene TRBV2 combines with J gene TRBJ1-1; TRBD1 aligns across 7 bases. Per germline, CDR1 SNHLY and CDR2 FYNNEI. Germline trimming cut 6 bases from V and 3 bases from J; bases unmatched to any gene: 7. This CDR3 has 14 amino acids.

The V and J genes are TRBV2 and TRBJ1-2; 12 bases are a match to TRBD1. V trimming: 6 bases; J trimming: 0 bases; junction bases outside the gene matches: 5. Germline CDR1 is SNHLY and CDR2 is FYNNEI. The CDR3 has 16 amino acids. CDR3 residues: CASSYGTGGSNYGYTF. CDR3 sequence (DNA): TGTGCCAGCAGCTATGGGACAGGGGGCTCTAACTATGGCTACACCTTC. Full variable domain (missing parts from reference TRBV2 and TRBJ1-2): EPEVTQTPSHQVTQMGQEVILRCVPISNHLYFYWYRQILGQKVEFLVSFYNNEISEKSEIFDDQFSVERPDGSNFTLKIRSTKLEDSAMYFCASSYGTGGSNYGYTFGSGTRLTVV.

This chain uses TRBV11-2 with TRBJ2-3; 9 nucleotides line up with TRBD2. The J segment lost 7 bases and the V segment lost 5 bases, leaving 10 bases of the junction unmatched. CDR1 and CDR2 (germline): SGHAT, FQNNGV. The CDR3 is 15 amino acids. This chain's CDR3 is CASSGSGGGANTQYF. CDR3 sequence (DNA): TGTGCCAGCAGCGGTTCTGGCGGGGGGGCCAATACGCAGTATTTT.

This sequence joins TRBV6-5 and TRBJ1-2; maybe TRBD1 (5 bases). The CDR3 spans 11 residues. CDR1 is MNHEY, CDR2 SVGAGI, per germline. The V and J ends lost 7 bases and 8 bases respectively, with 11 bases between them. The CDR3 protein is CASTKGYGYTF. CDR3 coding DNA: TGTGCCAGCACCAAGGGGTACGGCTACACCTTC.

This chain uses TRBV6-5 with TRBJ2-7, with D possibly TRBD1 on 5 matching bases. V was pared by 4 bases and J by 0 bases, with 13 bases between. In germline, CDR1 is MNHEY, CDR2 SVGAGI. The CDR3 length is 15 residues. The CDR3 nucleotides read TGTGCCAGCAGTTCTGAACCGACAGTCTCCTACGAGCAGTACTTC. Translated, it gives CASSSEPTVSYEQYF.

The gene calls are TRBV13 and TRBJ1-3; possibly TRBD1 for D (6 bases). The CDR3 covers 12 residues. V was pared by 5 bases and J by 6 bases, with 8 bases between. Germline CDR1 and CDR2: PRHDT and FYEKMQ (reference sequence). The CDR3 sequence: CASSRTENTIYF. The CDR3 nucleotides are TGTGCCAGCAGCAGGACAGAAAACACCATATATTTT.

The V call is TRBV12-5, the J call TRBJ1-6; D unclear. Germline loops: CDR1 LGHNT, CDR2 FRNRAP. This CDR3 region has 16 residues. Trimming shortened V by 2 bases and J by 10 bases, and 18 bases separated the two germline ends. DNA for the CDR3: TGTGCTAGTGGTTTGACCCTCCGTAGGGAGCCCTCACCCCTCCACTTT. This codes for CASGLTLRREPSPLHF.

The chain has TRBV3-1 (or the pseudogene TRBV3-2) and TRBJ1-3; weak D call: TRBD1 (5 bases). V lost 6 bases and J 0 bases, leaving 12 bases between the germline ends. The CDR3 is 15 residues long. Germline V gives CDR1 LGHDT, CDR2 YNNKEL (reference sequence). As DNA, the CDR3 is TGTGCCAGCAGGCGGGACGGTCCCTCTGGAAACACCATATATTTT. Protein sequence: CASRRDGPSGNTIYF.

V and J are TRBV15 and TRBJ1-2; weak D call: TRBD1 (6 bases). CDR3 length: 13 amino acids. Looked up from germline, CDR1 is LNHNV and CDR2 is YYDKDF (reference sequence). V shed 5 bases and J shed 3 bases, with 10 bases lying between them. The CDR3 DNA reads TGTGCCACCAGCGGCAGGGGATACTATGGCTACACCTTC. Its protein product is CATSGRGYYGYTF.

The V gene is TRBV14, the J gene TRBJ1-1; D uncertain. Germline-derived CDR1 and CDR2 are SGHDN and FVKESK. V dropped 4 bases and J dropped 5 bases, with 14 bases sitting between them. This CDR3 spans 14 amino acids. The chain's CDR3 is CASSPWAGGTEAFF. The CDR3 coding sequence is TGTGCCAGCAGCCCCTGGGCGGGTGGGACTGAAGCTTTCTTT.

V usage is TRBV4-1 and J usage is TRBJ1-5; D perhaps matches TRBD1 (6 bases). The V gene lost 1 base and the J gene lost 11 bases, with 18 bases spanning the gap. This CDR3 contains 15 residues. CDR1 is MGHRA and CDR2 is YSYEKL in the germline V gene. Written as DNA, the CDR3 is TGCGCCAGCAGCCAAGTTAATAACAGGGCTGCGACCCAGCATTTT. Protein sequence: CASSQVNNRAATQHF.

V usage is TRBV11-2 and J usage is TRBJ1-1; 8 positions match TRBD1. Per the germline V gene, CDR1 is SGHAT and CDR2 is FQNNGV. The length of the CDR3 is 12 residues. The trim removed 5 bases at V and 11 bases at J, leaving 7 bases unmatched. CDR3 in DNA: TGTGCCAGCAGCACCACAGGGGGGTGGGCTTTCTTT. Translating it yields CASSTTGGWAFF.

This clone appeared a single time. The V call is TRBV25-1, the J call TRBJ1-2; weak D call: TRBD1 (6 bases). V lost 4 bases and J lost 4, with 16 bases in between. CDR1 is MGHDK, CDR2 SYGVNS, per germline. The CDR3 is made up of 15 amino acids. The CDR3 bases are TGTGCCAGCAGTGGAAGGGGGTCATCTCGCTATGGCTACACCTTC. Translated: CASSGRGSSRYGYTF.

The J gene is TRBJ1-1, the V gene TRBV5-1; no clear D gene. The CDR3 is made up of 12 amino acids. Trimming stripped 7 bases from V and 0 bases from J, with 7 bases between. Germline V lookup: CDR1 SGHRS, CDR2 YFSETQ. The CDR3 bases are TGCGCCAGCCAGATTATGAACACTGAAGCTTTCTTT. Amino acid sequence: CASQIMNTEAFF.

This sequence joins TRBV3-1 (or the pseudogene TRBV3-2) and TRBJ1-2; 8 nucleotides agree with TRBD1. The ends lost 1 base at V and 8 bases at J; junction bases unmatched: 3. The CDR3 is made up of 13 amino acids. Germline-derived CDR1 and CDR2 are LGHDT and YNNKEL (reference sequence). CDR3 nucleotide sequence: TGTGCCAGCAGCCAAGGATCAGGGGGCGGCTACACCTTC. This sequence encodes CASSQGSGGGYTF.

This clone has only a few counts. The CDR3 region has the DNA TGTGCTAGTGAAGAAAGCGGGGGGCCTTACAATGAGCAGTTCTTC. Translated: CASEESGGPYNEQFF. This sequence joins TRBV12-5 and TRBJ2-1, with TRBD2 matching 9 bases. The length of the CDR3 is 15 residues. Germline V gene lookup returns CDR1 LGHNT and CDR2 FRNRAP. The junction had 8 bases not matched to a gene; V was cut back by 7 bases and J by 4 bases.